What follows is one T cell receptor beta chain and its context. Per the study methods: A papillary thyroid cancer distant-metastasis classifier was built from CDR3 differences across clinicopathological groups. TCRdb re-called the PCR reads with MiXCR. The V and J calls follow TCRdb's processing rather than the paper's. The sample holds about 11,000 clones; 35% to 45% are singletons and the top ten take around 16%. Patients were all untreated before their thyroid surgery. This entry belongs to a study of metastatic and nonmetastatic thyroid tumors. Study summary: The comparison covered peripheral blood and tumor or nodule tissue in malignant and benign thyroid patients.

V was pared by 4 bases and J by 4 bases, with 6 bases of the junction left unmatched. Germline CDR1 is SGHKS and CDR2 is YYEKEE (reference sequence). This CDR3 spans 15 amino acids. The sequenced material came from tumor tissue. The V and J genes are TRBV5-5 and TRBJ1-2; TRBD1 matches 11 bases. The sequence was obtained from a female donor with papillary thyroid cancer or a benign thyroid nodule (not recorded which). Some clones in this sample may be carry-over from other donors' samples. The CDR3 DNA follows: TGTGCCAGCAGCCCCATGGGACAGGGGGGCTATGGCTACACCTTC. Translation gives CASSPMGQGGYGYTF. Full variable domain (missing parts from reference TRBV5-5 and TRBJ1-2): DAGVTQSPTHLIKTRGQQVTLRCSPISGHKSVSWYQQVLGQGPQFIFQYYEKEERGRGNFPDRFSARQFPNYSSELNVNALLLGDSALYLCASSPMGQGGYGYTFGSGTRLTVV.